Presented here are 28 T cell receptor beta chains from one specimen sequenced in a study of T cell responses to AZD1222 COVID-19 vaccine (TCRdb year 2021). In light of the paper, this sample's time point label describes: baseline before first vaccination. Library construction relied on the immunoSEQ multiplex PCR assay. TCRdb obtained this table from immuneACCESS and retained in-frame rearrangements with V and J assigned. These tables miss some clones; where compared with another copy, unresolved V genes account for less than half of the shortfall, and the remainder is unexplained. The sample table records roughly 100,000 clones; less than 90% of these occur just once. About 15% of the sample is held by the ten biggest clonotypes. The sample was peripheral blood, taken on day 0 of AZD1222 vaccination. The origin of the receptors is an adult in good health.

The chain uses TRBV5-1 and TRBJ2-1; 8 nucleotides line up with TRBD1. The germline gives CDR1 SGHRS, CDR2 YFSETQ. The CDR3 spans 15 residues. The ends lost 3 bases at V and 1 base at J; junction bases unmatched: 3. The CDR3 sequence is CASSSGQGSYNEQFF. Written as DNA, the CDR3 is TGCGCCAGCAGCTCCGGACAGGGATCCTACAATGAGCAGTTCTTC.

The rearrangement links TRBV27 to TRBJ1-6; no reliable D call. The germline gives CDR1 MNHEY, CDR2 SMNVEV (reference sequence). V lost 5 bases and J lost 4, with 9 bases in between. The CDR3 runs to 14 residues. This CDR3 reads CASSRRLYNSPLHF. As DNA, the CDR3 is TGTGCCAGCAGTCGGCGGCTGTATAATTCACCCCTCCACTTT.

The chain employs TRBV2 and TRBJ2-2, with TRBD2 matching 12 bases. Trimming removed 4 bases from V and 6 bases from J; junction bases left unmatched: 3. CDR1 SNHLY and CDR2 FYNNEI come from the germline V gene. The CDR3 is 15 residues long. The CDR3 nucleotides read TGTGCCAGCAGTGTTCCTAGCGGGAGGGCCGGGGAGCTGTTTTTT. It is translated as CASSVPSGRAGELFF.

CDR3 region: CASSDAGVTDTQYF. The CDR3 DNA reads TGTGCCAGCAGTGACGCGGGGGTCACAGATACGCAGTATTTT. The V call is TRBV6-4, the J call TRBJ2-3; TRBD2 aligns across 7 bases. Looked up from germline, CDR1 is MRHNA and CDR2 is SNTAGT. The CDR3 consists of 14 residues. V shed 2 bases, J shed 2 bases, and the junction held 1 base outside the gene matches.

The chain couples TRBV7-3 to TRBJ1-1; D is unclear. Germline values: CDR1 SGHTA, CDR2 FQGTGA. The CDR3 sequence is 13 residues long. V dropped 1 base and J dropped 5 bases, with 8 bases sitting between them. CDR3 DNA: TGTGCCAGCAGCTTAAGCGGGATTACTGAAGCTTTCTTT. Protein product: CASSLSGITEAFF.

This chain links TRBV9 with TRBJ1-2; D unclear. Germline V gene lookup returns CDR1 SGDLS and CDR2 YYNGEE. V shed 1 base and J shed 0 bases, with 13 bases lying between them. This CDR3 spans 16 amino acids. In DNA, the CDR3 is TGTGCCAGCAGCGTACCCCCACGTTTGGCTAACTATGGCTACACCTTC. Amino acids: CASSVPPRLANYGYTF.

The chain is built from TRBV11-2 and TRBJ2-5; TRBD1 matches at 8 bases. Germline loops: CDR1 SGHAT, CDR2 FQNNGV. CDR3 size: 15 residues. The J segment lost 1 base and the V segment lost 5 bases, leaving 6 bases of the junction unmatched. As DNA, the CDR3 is TGTGCCAGCAGCGCCGGACAGGGACCCCAAGAGACCCAGTACTTC. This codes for CASSAGQGPQETQYF. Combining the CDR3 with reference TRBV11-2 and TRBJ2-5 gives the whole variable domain EAGVAQSPRYKIIEKRQSVAFWCNPISGHATLYWYQQILGQGPKLLIQFQNNGVVDDSQLPKDRFSAERLKGVDSTLKIQPAKLEDSAVYLCASSAGQGPQETQYFGPGTRLLVL.

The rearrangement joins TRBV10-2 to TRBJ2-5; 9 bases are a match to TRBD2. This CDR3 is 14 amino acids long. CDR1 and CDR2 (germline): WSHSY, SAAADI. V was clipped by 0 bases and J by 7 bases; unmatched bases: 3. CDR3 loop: CASSESGGRGTQYF. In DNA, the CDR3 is TGCGCCAGCAGTGAGTCAGGCGGGAGGGGGACCCAGTACTTC.

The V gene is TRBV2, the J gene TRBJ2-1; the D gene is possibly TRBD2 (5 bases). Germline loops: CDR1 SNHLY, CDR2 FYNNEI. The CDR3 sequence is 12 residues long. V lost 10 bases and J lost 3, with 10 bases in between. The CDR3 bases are TGTGCCACCGATGGAGGCTACAATGAGCAGTTCTTC. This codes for CATDGGYNEQFF.

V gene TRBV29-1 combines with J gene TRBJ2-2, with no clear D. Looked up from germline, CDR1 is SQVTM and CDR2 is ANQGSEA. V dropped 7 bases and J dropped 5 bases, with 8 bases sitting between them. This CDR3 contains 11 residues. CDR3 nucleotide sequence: TGCAGCGCTAAGGGTACCGGGGAGCTGTTTTTT. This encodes CSAKGTGELFF.

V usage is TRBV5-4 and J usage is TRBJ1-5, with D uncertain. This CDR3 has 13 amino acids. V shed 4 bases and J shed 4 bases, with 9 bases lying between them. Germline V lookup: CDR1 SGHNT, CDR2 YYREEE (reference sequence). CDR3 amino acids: CASSLMGNQPQHF. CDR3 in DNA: TGTGCCAGCAGCCTCATGGGGAATCAGCCCCAGCATTTT.

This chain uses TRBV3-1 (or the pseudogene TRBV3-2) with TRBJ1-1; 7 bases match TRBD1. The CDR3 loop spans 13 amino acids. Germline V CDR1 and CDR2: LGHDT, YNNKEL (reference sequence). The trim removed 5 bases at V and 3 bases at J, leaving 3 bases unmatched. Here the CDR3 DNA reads TGTGCCAGCAGCGCTACAGGGGACACTGAAGCTTTCTTT. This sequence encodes CASSATGDTEAFF.

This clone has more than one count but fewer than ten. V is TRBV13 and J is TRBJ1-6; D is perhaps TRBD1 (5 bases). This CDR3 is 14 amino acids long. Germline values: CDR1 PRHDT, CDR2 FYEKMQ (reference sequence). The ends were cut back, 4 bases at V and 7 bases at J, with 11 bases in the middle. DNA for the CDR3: TGTGCCAGCAGCTCAGGGAGGGCCAATTCACCCCTCCACTTT. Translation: CASSSGRANSPLHF. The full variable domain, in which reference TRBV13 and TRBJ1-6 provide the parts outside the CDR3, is AAGVIQSPRHLIKEKRETATLKCYPIPRHDTVYWYQQGPGQDPQFLISFYEKMQSDKGSIPDRFSAQQFSDYHSELNMSSLELGDSALYFCASSSGRANSPLHFGNGTRLTVT.

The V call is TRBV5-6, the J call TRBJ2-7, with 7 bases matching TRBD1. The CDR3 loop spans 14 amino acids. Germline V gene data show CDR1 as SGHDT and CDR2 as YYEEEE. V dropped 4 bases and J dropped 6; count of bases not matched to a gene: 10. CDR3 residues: CASSLWTGLPEQYF. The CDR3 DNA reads TGTGCCAGCAGCCTGTGGACAGGCTTACCCGAGCAGTACTTC.

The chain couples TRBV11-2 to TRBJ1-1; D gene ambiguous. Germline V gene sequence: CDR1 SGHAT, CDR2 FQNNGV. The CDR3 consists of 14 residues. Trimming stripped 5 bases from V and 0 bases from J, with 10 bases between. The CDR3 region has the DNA TGTGCCAGCAGCCCCCGGACGGTGAACACTGAAGCTTTCTTT. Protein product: CASSPRTVNTEAFF.

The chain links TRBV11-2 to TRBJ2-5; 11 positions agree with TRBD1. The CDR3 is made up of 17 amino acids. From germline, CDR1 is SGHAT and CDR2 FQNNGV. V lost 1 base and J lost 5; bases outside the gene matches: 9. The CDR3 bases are TGTGCCAGCAGCTTAGGCGGACAGGGGGCGTCAGGGGAGACCCAGTACTTC. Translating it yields CASSLGGQGASGETQYF.

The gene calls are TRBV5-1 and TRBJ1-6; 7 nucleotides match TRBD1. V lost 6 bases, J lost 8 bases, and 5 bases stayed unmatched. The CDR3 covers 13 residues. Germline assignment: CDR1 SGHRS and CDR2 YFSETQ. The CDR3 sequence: CASMLGTDSPLHF. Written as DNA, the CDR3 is TGCGCCAGCATGCTCGGGACAGATTCACCCCTCCACTTT.

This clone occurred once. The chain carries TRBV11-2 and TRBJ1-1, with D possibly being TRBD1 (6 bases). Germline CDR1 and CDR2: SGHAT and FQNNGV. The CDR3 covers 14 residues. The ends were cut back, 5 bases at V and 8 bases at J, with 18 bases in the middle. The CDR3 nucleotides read TGTGCCAGCAGCCAAACTGGGACAACGGGGGAAGCTTTCTTT. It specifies CASSQTGTTGEAFF. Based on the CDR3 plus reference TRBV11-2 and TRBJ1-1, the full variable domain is EAGVAQSPRYKIIEKRQSVAFWCNPISGHATLYWYQQILGQGPKLLIQFQNNGVVDDSQLPKDRFSAERLKGVDSTLKIQPAKLEDSAVYLCASSQTGTTGEAFFGQGTRLTVV.

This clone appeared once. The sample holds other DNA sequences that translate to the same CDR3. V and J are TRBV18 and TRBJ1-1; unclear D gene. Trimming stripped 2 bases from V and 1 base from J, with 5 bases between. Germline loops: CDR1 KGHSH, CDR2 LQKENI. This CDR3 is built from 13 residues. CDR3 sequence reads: CASSPGQNTEAFF. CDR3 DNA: TGTGCCAGCTCACCAGGTCAGAACACTGAAGCTTTCTTT.

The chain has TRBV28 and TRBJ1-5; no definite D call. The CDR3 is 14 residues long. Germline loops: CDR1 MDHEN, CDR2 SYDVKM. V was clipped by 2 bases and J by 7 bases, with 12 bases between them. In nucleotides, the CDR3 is TGTGCCAGCAGTTTAACGGGCGGGCGACAGCCCCAGCATTTT. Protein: CASSLTGGRQPQHF.

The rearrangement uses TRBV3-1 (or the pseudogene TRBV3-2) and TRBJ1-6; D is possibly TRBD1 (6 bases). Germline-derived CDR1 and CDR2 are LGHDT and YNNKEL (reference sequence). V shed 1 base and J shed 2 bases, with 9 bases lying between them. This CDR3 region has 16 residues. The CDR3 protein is CASSQGQDAYNSPLHF. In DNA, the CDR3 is TGTGCCAGCAGCCAAGGACAGGACGCCTATAATTCACCCCTCCACTTT.

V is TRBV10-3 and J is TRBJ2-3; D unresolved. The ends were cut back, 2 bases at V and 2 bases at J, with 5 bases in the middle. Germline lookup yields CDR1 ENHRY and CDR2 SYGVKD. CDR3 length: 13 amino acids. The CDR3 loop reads CAISETLTDTQYF. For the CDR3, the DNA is TGTGCCATCAGTGAGACCCTCACAGATACGCAGTATTTT.

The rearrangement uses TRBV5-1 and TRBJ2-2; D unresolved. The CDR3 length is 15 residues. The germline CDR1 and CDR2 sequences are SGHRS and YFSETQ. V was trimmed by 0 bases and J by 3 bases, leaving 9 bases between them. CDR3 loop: CASSLDPGYTGELFF. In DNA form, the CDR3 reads TGCGCCAGCAGCTTGGATCCTGGGTACACCGGGGAGCTGTTTTTT. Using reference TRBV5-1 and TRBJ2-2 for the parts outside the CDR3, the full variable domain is KAGVTQTPRYLIKTRGQQVTLSCSPISGHRSVSWYQQTPGQGLQFLFEYFSETQRNKGNFPGRFSGRQFSNSRSEMNVSTLELGDSALYLCASSLDPGYTGELFFGEGSRLTVL.

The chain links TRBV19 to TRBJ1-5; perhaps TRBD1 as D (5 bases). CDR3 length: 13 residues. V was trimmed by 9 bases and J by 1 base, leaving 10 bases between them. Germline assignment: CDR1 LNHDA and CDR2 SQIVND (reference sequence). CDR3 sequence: CASRTFSNQPQHF. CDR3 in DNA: TGTGCCAGCCGGACATTCAGCAATCAGCCCCAGCATTTT. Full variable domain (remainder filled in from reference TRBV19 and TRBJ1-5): DGGITQSPKYLFRKEGQNVTLSCEQNLNHDAMYWYRQDPGQGLRLIYYSQIVNDFQKGDIAEGYSVSREKKESFPLTVTSAQKNPTAFYLCASRTFSNQPQHFGDGTRLSIL.

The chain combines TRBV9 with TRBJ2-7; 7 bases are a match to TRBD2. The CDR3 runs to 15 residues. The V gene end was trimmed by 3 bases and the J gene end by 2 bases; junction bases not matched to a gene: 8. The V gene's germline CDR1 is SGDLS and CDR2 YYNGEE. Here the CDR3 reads CASSGRSGDPYEQYF. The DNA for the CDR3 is TGTGCCAGCAGCGGAAGGAGCGGGGACCCCTACGAGCAGTACTTC.

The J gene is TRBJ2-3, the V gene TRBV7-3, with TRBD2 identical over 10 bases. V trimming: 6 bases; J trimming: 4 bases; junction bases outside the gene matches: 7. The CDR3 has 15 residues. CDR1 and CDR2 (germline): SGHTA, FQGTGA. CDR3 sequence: CASSLAGAGADTQYF. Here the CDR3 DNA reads TGTGCCAGCAGTCTAGCGGGAGCGGGGGCAGATACGCAGTATTTT.

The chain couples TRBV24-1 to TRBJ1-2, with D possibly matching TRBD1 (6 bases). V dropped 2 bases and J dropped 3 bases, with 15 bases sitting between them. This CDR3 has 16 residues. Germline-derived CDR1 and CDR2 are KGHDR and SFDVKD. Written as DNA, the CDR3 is TGTGCCACCAGTGATTCTTTCGGGGGCTCCTACTATGGCTACACCTTC. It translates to CATSDSFGGSYYGYTF.

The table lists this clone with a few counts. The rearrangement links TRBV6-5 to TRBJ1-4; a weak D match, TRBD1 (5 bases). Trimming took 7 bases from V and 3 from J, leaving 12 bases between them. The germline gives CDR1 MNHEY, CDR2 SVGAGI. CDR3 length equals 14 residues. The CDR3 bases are TGTGCCAGCACCACCGGGACCCCTAATGAAAAACTGTTTTTT. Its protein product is CASTTGTPNEKLFF.